This is a list of T cell receptor beta chains from one sample in a study of shared clonotypes between healthy human individuals. Clones were read by immunoSEQ multiplex PCR, and TCRdb kept only the in-frame ones, dropping some. The sample lists about 2.2 million clones; 93% were seen once. Sequenced: naive CD8+ T cells from PBMCs. These TCRs come from a man aged 18-30 years in good health. Some clones in this sample may be carry-over from other donors' samples. Both conserved end residues are part of each CDR3. The D gene is left open where the match is weak. The listing skips clone size in some rows; elsewhere it reads once, few, many or a size class.

clone size: once
V gene: TRBV7-9
J gene: TRBJ2-3
D gene: TRBD1
CDR3 protein: CASSFGQGFTDTQYF
CDR3 DNA: TGTGCCAGCAGCTTCGGACAGGGGTTCACAGATACGCAGTATTTT

clone size: -
V gene: TRBV9
J gene: TRBJ2-5
D gene: -
CDR3 protein: CASSVGPEETQYF
CDR3 DNA: TGTGCCAGCAGCGTGGGACCTGAAGAGACCCAGTACTTC

clone size: -
V gene: TRBV28
J gene: TRBJ1-4
D gene: -
CDR3 protein: CASRWGSNEKLFF
CDR3 DNA: TGTGCCAGCCGCTGGGGATCTAATGAAAAACTGTTTTTT

clone size: once
V gene: TRBV19
J gene: TRBJ2-7
D gene: -
CDR3 protein: CASSLTGVYEQYF
CDR3 DNA: TGTGCCAGTAGCCTAACCGGGGTCTACGAGCAGTACTTC

clone size: -
V gene: TRBV27
J gene: TRBJ2-7
D gene: -
CDR3 protein: CASSLSPQIVNYEQYF
CDR3 DNA: TGTGCCAGCAGTTTATCGCCCCAAATAGTCAACTACGAGCAGTACTTC

clone size: -
V gene: TRBV15
J gene: TRBJ1-1
D gene: TRBD1
CDR3 protein: CATSRERDSQNTEAFF
CDR3 DNA: TGTGCCACCAGCAGAGAGCGGGACAGTCAGAACACTGAAGCTTTCTTT

clone size: once
V gene: TRBV5-8
J gene: TRBJ2-2
D gene: -
CDR3 protein: CASSLRTPTGELFF
CDR3 DNA: TGTGCCAGCAGCTTGCGGACACCGACCGGGGAGCTGTTTTTT

clone size: -
V gene: TRBV19
J gene: TRBJ2-1
D gene: TRBD2
CDR3 protein: CASSIGLAAYNEQFF
CDR3 DNA: TGTGCCAGTAGTATAGGACTAGCTGCCTACAATGAGCAGTTCTTC

clone size: -
V gene: TRBV7-8
J gene: TRBJ2-1
D gene: TRBD2
CDR3 protein: CASSLGLVLDEQFF
CDR3 DNA: TGTGCCAGCAGCTTGGGACTAGTGCTAGATGAGCAGTTCTTC

clone size: -
V gene: TRBV5-5
J gene: TRBJ2-7
D gene: TRBD2
CDR3 protein: CASSGRWTSGSPASYEQYF
CDR3 DNA: TGTGCCAGCAGCGGCCGTTGGACTAGCGGGAGCCCGGCGTCCTACGAGCAGTACTTC

clone size: -
V gene: TRBV7-9
J gene: TRBJ2-3
D gene: -
CDR3 protein: CASSLFIGRTDTQYF
CDR3 DNA: TGTGCCAGCAGCTTATTTATAGGGCGGACAGATACGCAGTATTTT

clone size: -
V gene: TRBV6-5
J gene: TRBJ1-1
D gene: -
CDR3 protein: CASVISLGGTEAFF
CDR3 DNA: TGTGCCAGCGTTATCTCCCTCGGGGGCACTGAAGCTTTCTTT